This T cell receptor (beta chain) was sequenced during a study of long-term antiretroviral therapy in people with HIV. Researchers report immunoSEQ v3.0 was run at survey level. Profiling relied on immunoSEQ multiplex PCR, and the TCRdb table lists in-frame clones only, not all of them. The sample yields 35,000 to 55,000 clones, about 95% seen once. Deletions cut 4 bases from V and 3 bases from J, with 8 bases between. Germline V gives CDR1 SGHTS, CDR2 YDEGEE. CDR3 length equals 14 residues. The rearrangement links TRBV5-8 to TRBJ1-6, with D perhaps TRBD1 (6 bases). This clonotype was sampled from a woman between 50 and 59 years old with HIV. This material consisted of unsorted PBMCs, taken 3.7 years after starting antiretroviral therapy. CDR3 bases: TGTGCCAGCAGCCTGACAGGCTATAATTCACCCCTCCACTTT. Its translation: CASSLTGYNSPLHF.